The clone carrying this TCR beta chain has only one observation. The data were taken from a study of blood T cell repertoires in COVID-19. Original analysis: Counts of nucleated cells, estimated from reference gene primer amplification, were obtained. Libraries were prepared by immunoSEQ multiplex PCR; TCRdb keeps only in-frame clonotypes and omits some of them. The DNA was the basis for D and trimming; V, J and clone size are from that table. The table lists 200,000 to 250,000 clones, 82% of them singletons, with about 15% in the top ten. The clonotype originates from a man aged 35 to 55 who had recovered from COVID-19. The sequenced sample was PBMCs or T cells enriched from blood (not recorded which).

Written as DNA, the CDR3 is TGCGCCAGCAGCCAAATGGGGGCGAGCTCCTATAATTCACCCCTCCACTTT. This encodes CASSQMGASSYNSPLHF. The chain recombines TRBV4-1 with TRBJ1-6, with D possibly TRBD1 on 6 matching bases. CDR1 is MGHRA and CDR2 is YSYEKL in the germline V gene. This CDR3 region has 17 residues. Trimming shortened V by 2 bases and J by 0 bases, and 11 bases separated the two germline ends.